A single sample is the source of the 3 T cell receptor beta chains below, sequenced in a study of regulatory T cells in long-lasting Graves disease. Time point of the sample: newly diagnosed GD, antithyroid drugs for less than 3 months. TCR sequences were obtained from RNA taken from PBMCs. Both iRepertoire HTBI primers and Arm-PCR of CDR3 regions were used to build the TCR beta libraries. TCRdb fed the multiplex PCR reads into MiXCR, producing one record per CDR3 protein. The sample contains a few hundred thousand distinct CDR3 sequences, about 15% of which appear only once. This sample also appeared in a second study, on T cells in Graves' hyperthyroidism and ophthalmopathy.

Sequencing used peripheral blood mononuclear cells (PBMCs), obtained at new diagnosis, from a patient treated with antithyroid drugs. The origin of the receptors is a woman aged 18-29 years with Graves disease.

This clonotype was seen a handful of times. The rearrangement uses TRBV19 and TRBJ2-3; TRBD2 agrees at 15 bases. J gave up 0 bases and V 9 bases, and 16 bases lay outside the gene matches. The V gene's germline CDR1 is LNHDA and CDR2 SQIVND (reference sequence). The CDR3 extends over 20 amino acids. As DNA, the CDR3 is TGTGCCAGAACTGGACTCGGACTAGCGGGAGGGCCAACTAGCACAGATACGCAGTATTTT. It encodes CARTGLGLAGGPTSTDTQYF.

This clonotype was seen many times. CDR3 residues: CASSLSAYGYTF. CDR3 sequence (DNA): TGTGCCAGCAGTTTATCGGCCTATGGCTACACCTTC. This chain joins TRBV28 and TRBJ1-2, with D hard to call. Germline V gene sequence: CDR1 MDHEN, CDR2 SYDVKM. Trimming left V 1 base short and J 4 bases short, with 4 bases between. The CDR3 totals 12 residues.

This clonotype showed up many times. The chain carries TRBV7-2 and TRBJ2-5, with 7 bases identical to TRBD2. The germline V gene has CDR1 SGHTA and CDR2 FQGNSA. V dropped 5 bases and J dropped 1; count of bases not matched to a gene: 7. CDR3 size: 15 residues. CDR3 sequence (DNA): TGTGCCAGCAGCCCGCCGGGAGGAATCCAAGAGACCCAGTACTTC. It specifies CASSPPGGIQETQYF.